The 11 T cell receptor beta chains reported below all come from one sample, sequenced in a study of blood T cell repertoires in COVID-19. Only in-frame clones appear in the TCRdb table, and some are missing; sequencing was by immunoSEQ multiplex PCR. The sample holds about 280,000 clones, 70% to 90% seen once. The specimen was peripheral blood. Every receptor here comes from a woman between 65 and 79 years old with acute or convalescent COVID-19.

V is TRBV7-8 and J is TRBJ1-5; 9 bases align to TRBD1. Germline trimming cut 1 base from V and 7 bases from J; bases unmatched to any gene: 17. CDR1 is SGHVS, CDR2 FQNEAQ, per germline. This CDR3 comprises 19 residues. DNA for the CDR3: TGTGCCAGCAGCTTAGTACGACAGGGGGATAATCGTCTTTGGCAGCCCCAGCATTTT. It specifies CASSLVRQGDNRLWQPQHF.

V usage is TRBV7-2 and J usage is TRBJ2-7; no firm D call. V was shortened by 1 base and J by 4 bases, with 11 bases between the two germline ends. Per germline, CDR1 SGHTA and CDR2 FQGNSA. The CDR3 runs 14 residues. CDR3 protein: CASSLGLNSYEQYF. CDR3 nucleotides: TGTGCCAGCAGCTTAGGCCTCAACTCTTACGAGCAGTACTTC.

The chain employs TRBV4-1 and TRBJ1-4; 9 bases align to TRBD1. The V gene end was trimmed by 1 base and the J gene end by 5 bases; junction bases not matched to a gene: 8. Germline V gene sequence: CDR1 MGHRA, CDR2 YSYEKL. The CDR3 contains 17 residues. The CDR3 region is CASSQVRLGTGNEKLFF. For the CDR3, the DNA is TGCGCCAGCAGCCAAGTGAGGCTAGGGACAGGGAATGAAAAACTGTTTTTT.

This clone has only a few counts. The chain carries TRBV6-4 and TRBJ1-5, with 11 bases fitting TRBD1. With 2 bases clipped from V and 4 bases from J, the junction kept 7 bases outside the gene matches. Germline V gene data show CDR1 as MRHNA and CDR2 as SNTAGT. The CDR3 runs to 17 residues. The CDR3 sequence: CASSDIGTGGSNQPQHF. The CDR3 bases are TGTGCCAGCAGTGACATCGGGACAGGGGGTAGTAATCAGCCCCAGCATTTT.

CDR3 coding DNA: TGTGCCAGCAGCGAGGCCCATCTCTATGGCTACACCTTC. Protein: CASSEAHLYGYTF. The chain uses TRBV3-1 (or the pseudogene TRBV3-2) and TRBJ1-2; D is unresolved. The V gene lost 5 bases and the J gene lost 4 bases, with 11 bases spanning the gap. The CDR3 totals 13 residues. Germline V gives CDR1 LGHDT, CDR2 YNNKEL (reference sequence).

In DNA form, the CDR3 reads TGCGCCAGCAGCTTGGGAAACAGGGGCGGTTCACCCCTCCACTTT. Amino acids: CASSLGNRGGSPLHF. This chain connects TRBV5-1 to TRBJ1-6; TRBD1 matches 7 bases. V lost 0 bases and J lost 9; bases outside the gene matches: 6. The CDR3 extends over 15 amino acids. From germline, CDR1 is SGHRS and CDR2 YFSETQ. Full variable domain (missing parts from reference TRBV5-1 and TRBJ1-6): KAGVTQTPRYLIKTRGQQVTLSCSPISGHRSVSWYQQTPGQGLQFLFEYFSETQRNKGNFPGRFSGRQFSNSRSEMNVSTLELGDSALYLCASSLGNRGGSPLHFGNGTRLTVT.

The chain recombines TRBV9 with TRBJ2-5, with 7 bases matching TRBD2. The germline CDR1 and CDR2 sequences are SGDLS and YYNGEE. The CDR3 extends over 17 amino acids. The J segment lost 0 bases and the V segment lost 0 bases, leaving 8 bases of the junction unmatched. The DNA of the CDR3 is TGTGCCAGCAGCGTAGCGAGGAGCGGGGCCAACCAAGAGACCCAGTACTTC. Translating it yields CASSVARSGANQETQYF.

This sequence joins TRBV18 and TRBJ1-2; D might be TRBD1 (5 bases). The CDR3 sequence is 14 residues long. In germline, CDR1 is KGHSH, CDR2 LQKENI. Trimming stripped 3 bases from V and 5 bases from J, with 13 bases between. In DNA, the CDR3 is TGTGCCAGCTCACCGGCCGGGGGGAAATATGGCTACACCTTC. Protein sequence: CASSPAGGKYGYTF.

V usage is TRBV10-1 and J usage is TRBJ2-3, with unresolved D. The CDR3 extends over 13 amino acids. With 5 bases removed from V and 0 bases from J, the gap between germline ends came to 6 bases. The germline CDR1 and CDR2 sequences are WNHNN and SYGVQD (reference sequence). The CDR3 bases are TGCGCCAGCAGTAGAACTAGCACAGATACGCAGTATTTT. Protein sequence: CASSRTSTDTQYF.

Notes on this clone: The sample contains more than one DNA sequence encoding this CDR3. The J gene is TRBJ2-7, the V gene TRBV18, with TRBD1 matching over 7 bases. This CDR3 is 12 amino acids long. Germline V CDR1 and CDR2: KGHSH, LQKENI. Losses at the gene ends were 6 bases for V and 6 bases for J; bases not matched to a gene: 5. CDR3 in amino acids: CASSPKGAEQYF. The CDR3 DNA sequence: TGTGCCAGCTCTCCAAAGGGGGCCGAGCAGTACTTC.

This clone was observed once. V usage is TRBV2 and J usage is TRBJ2-3, with D tentatively TRBD2 (7 bases). This CDR3 is 16 amino acids long. The germline V and J ends were trimmed by 6 bases and 2 bases, with 18 bases remaining between them. CDR1 and CDR2 (germline): SNHLY, FYNNEI. The CDR3 reads CASRRGGVRNTDTQYF. The CDR3 DNA reads TGTGCCAGCAGAAGGGGGGGAGTTCGGAACACAGATACGCAGTATTTT.